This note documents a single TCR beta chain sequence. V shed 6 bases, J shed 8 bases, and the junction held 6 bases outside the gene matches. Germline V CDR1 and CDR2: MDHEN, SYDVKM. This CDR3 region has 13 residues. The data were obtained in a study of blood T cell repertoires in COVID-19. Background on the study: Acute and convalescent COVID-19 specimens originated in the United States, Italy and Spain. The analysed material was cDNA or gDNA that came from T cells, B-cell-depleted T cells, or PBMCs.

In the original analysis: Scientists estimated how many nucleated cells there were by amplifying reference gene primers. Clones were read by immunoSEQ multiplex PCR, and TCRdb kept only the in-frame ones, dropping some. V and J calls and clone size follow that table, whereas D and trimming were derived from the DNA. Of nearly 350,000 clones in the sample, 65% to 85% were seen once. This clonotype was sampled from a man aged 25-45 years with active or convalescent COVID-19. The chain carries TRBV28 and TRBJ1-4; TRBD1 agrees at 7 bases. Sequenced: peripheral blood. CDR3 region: CASRGGGSEKLFF. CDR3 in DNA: TGTGCCAGCAGAGGAGGGGGCTCCGAAAAACTGTTTTTT. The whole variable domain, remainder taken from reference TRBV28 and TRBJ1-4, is DVKVTQSSRYLVKRTGEKVFLECVQDMDHENMFWYRQDPGLGLRLIYFSYDVKMKEKGDIPEGYSVSREKKERFSLILESASTNQTSMYLCASRGGGSEKLFFGSGTQLSVL.